Presented here are 26 T cell receptor beta chains from one specimen sequenced in a study of post-analysis software for immune sequencing data. Study-level results: Among 5 or 6 TRBV segments more frequent in patients than controls were TRBV5-6, TRBV5-1 and TRBV20-1.

Presence of unique molecular identifiers characterized the TCR beta cDNA libraries. TCRdb re-derived calls from the PCR reads in MiXCR, one entry per CDR3 protein. The sample holds about 150,000 distinct CDR3 sequences, around 28% seen once. The antigens these receptors bind are not known. What was sequenced was blood. All receptors derive from a girl aged 10 to 17 with multiple sclerosis.

This chain joins TRBV12-3 or TRBV12-4 and TRBJ1-2; 7 nucleotides match TRBD1. The CDR3 contains 13 residues. The V segment lost 5 bases and the J segment 4 bases; nucleotides outside the gene matches: 4. For the CDR3, the DNA is TGTGCCAGCAGTCGGGACAGCGCCTATGGCTACACCTTC. Its protein product is CASSRDSAYGYTF.

The chain is built from TRBV20-1 and TRBJ2-1; tentative D call: TRBD2 (6 bases). The length of the CDR3 is 14 residues. Germline CDR1 reads DFQATT; CDR2 reads SNEGSKA (reference sequence). V dropped 0 bases and J dropped 6 bases, with 12 bases sitting between them. The CDR3 protein is CSARESYGSNEQFF. Here the CDR3 DNA reads TGCAGTGCTAGAGAATCGTACGGGAGCAATGAGCAGTTCTTC.

A few counts support this clonotype. This rearrangement joins TRBV4-1 to TRBJ2-2, with 10 nucleotides matching TRBD1. Germline V gene sequence: CDR1 MGHRA, CDR2 YSYEKL. This CDR3 has 17 amino acids. V was pared by 1 base and J by 3 bases, with 5 bases of the junction left unmatched. The CDR3 DNA sequence: TGCGCCAGCAGCCAAGTGTGGGGGACAGGGGACACCGGGGAGCTGTTTTTT. Protein sequence: CASSQVWGTGDTGELFF.

This clonotype was observed many times. This chain joins TRBV5-1 and TRBJ2-5; no firm D call. V was clipped by 0 bases and J by 2 bases, with 11 bases between them. The CDR3 has 15 amino acids. Germline values: CDR1 SGHRS, CDR2 YFSETQ. CDR3 DNA sequence: TGCGCCAGCAGCTTGGGTGGGCATTCACAAGAGACCCAGTACTTC. Translated: CASSLGGHSQETQYF.

This chain links TRBV2 with TRBJ1-1; the match to TRBD1 covers 8 bases. This CDR3 spans 17 amino acids. CDR1 SNHLY and CDR2 FYNNEI come from the germline V gene. The ends lost 2 bases at V and 4 bases at J; junction bases unmatched: 12. The CDR3 here is CASSERRQGAEGTEAFF. In DNA, the CDR3 is TGTGCCAGCAGTGAACGGCGGCAGGGGGCTGAGGGCACTGAAGCTTTCTTT.

The chain joins TRBV12-3 or TRBV12-4 to TRBJ2-2; D is unclear. This CDR3 is 11 amino acids long. Trimming took off 7 bases at V and 7 bases at J, with 7 bases between the two ends. The CDR3 spells CASNENGELFF. The CDR3 DNA is TGTGCCAGCAACGAGAACGGGGAGCTGTTTTTT.

The chain is built from TRBV29-1 and TRBJ1-2; maybe TRBD1 (5 bases). This CDR3 region has 13 residues. Germline V CDR1 and CDR2: SQVTM, ANQGSEA. The ends were cut back, 5 bases at V and 4 bases at J, with 14 bases in the middle. The CDR3 DNA sequence: TGCAGCGTTACGGGGCGGGGTTCCTATGGCTACACCTTC. Its translation is CSVTGRGSYGYTF.

This clonotype turned up a few times. The chain recombines TRBV12-3 or TRBV12-4 with TRBJ1-1; 7 bases map to TRBD1. CDR3 size: 13 residues. J was trimmed by 7 bases and V by 5 bases; bases with no gene match: 7. In nucleotides, the CDR3 is TGTGCCAGCAGTCTTAGACAGGGCGGTGAAGCTTTCTTT. It is translated as CASSLRQGGEAFF.

The V and J genes are TRBV27 and TRBJ1-2, with D tentatively TRBD1 (5 bases). Trimming took 6 bases from V and 0 from J, leaving 17 bases between them. Germline V lookup: CDR1 MNHEY, CDR2 SMNVEV (reference sequence). The CDR3 contains 16 residues. The CDR3, as DNA: TGTGCCAGCAGGACACGAAAGGGGTTCCCTAACTATGGCTACACCTTC. Its protein is CASRTRKGFPNYGYTF.

This clonotype has a handful of counts. J is TRBJ2-1 and V is TRBV5-1, with 10 bases matching TRBD2. Germline CDR1 and CDR2: SGHRS and YFSETQ. This CDR3 spans 18 amino acids. V shed 7 bases, J shed 0 bases, and the junction held 13 bases outside the gene matches. The CDR3 sequence is CASHVLAGDPSSYNEQFF. CDR3 coding DNA: TGCGCCAGCCATGTCCTAGCGGGAGACCCTAGCTCCTACAATGAGCAGTTCTTC.

This clonotype was seen more than once but under ten times. This rearrangement joins TRBV7-9 to TRBJ2-3, with TRBD2 as a possible D gene (5 bases). The germline CDR1 and CDR2 sequences are SEHNR and FQNEAQ (reference sequence). The CDR3 has 15 residues. Trimming left V 4 bases short and J 1 base short, with 12 bases between. CDR3 bases: TGTGCCAGCAGCTCAGCGAGCGGACGCACAGATACGCAGTATTTT. It codes for CASSSASGRTDTQYF. Full variable domain (missing parts from reference TRBV7-9 and TRBJ2-3): DTGVSQNPRHKITKRGQNVTFRCDPISEHNRLYWYRQTLGQGPEFLTYFQNEAQLEKSRLLSDRFSAERPKGSFSTLEIQRTEQGDSAMYLCASSSASGRTDTQYFGPGTRLTVL.

Written as DNA, the CDR3 is TGCGCCAGCAGCTTGAAACTAGCGGGAGGCGGGGAGACCCAGTACTTC. Encoded protein: CASSLKLAGGGETQYF. J is TRBJ2-5 and V is TRBV5-1, with TRBD2 identical over 12 bases. Germline CDR1 is SGHRS and CDR2 is YFSETQ. The J segment lost 5 bases and the V segment lost 1 base, leaving 6 bases of the junction unmatched. The CDR3 length is 16 residues.

V usage is TRBV19 and J usage is TRBJ2-1; the D gene is possibly TRBD1 (5 bases). CDR3 length: 17 residues. The V end was cut by 0 bases, the J end by 1 base, with 13 bases between. Per the germline V gene, CDR1 is LNHDA and CDR2 is SQIVND (reference sequence). CDR3 amino acids: CASSIDHTGRSYNEQFF. In nucleotides, the CDR3 is TGTGCCAGTAGTATAGATCACACAGGTCGGTCCTACAATGAGCAGTTCTTC. The variable domain in full, with the rest retrieved from reference TRBV19 and TRBJ2-1, is DGGITQSPKYLFRKEGQNVTLSCEQNLNHDAMYWYRQDPGQGLRLIYYSQIVNDFQKGDIAEGYSVSREKKESFPLTVTSAQKNPTAFYLCASSIDHTGRSYNEQFFGPGTRLTVL.

CDR3 protein: CASSLEAGVTDTQYF. CDR3 bases: TGCGCCAGCAGCTTGGAAGCGGGAGTCACAGATACGCAGTATTTT. V usage is TRBV5-1 and J usage is TRBJ2-3; the match to TRBD2 covers 8 bases. The CDR3 runs 15 residues. Germline loops: CDR1 SGHRS, CDR2 YFSETQ. With 0 bases clipped from V and 2 bases from J, the junction kept 2 bases outside the gene matches.

The rearrangement links TRBV5-1 to TRBJ2-3; TRBD2 aligns across 10 bases. Germline trimming cut 0 bases from V and 4 bases from J; bases unmatched to any gene: 2. CDR3 length: 15 residues. Germline V CDR1 and CDR2: SGHRS, YFSETQ. CDR3 loop: CASSLDSGRSDTQYF. In nucleotides, the CDR3 is TGCGCCAGCAGCTTGGATAGCGGGAGGTCAGATACGCAGTATTTT.

J is TRBJ1-4 and V is TRBV7-2; D is possibly TRBD1 (5 bases). V lost 3 bases and J 0 bases, leaving 11 bases between the germline ends. Germline lookup yields CDR1 SGHTA and CDR2 FQGNSA. The CDR3 covers 16 residues. CDR3 DNA: TGTGCCAGCAGCTTTAGGGGCCCTGCAACTAATGAAAAACTGTTTTTT. This codes for CASSFRGPATNEKLFF.

The chain is built from TRBV27 and TRBJ2-1; 8 bases are shared with TRBD1. V lost 8 bases, J lost 6 bases, and 9 bases stayed unmatched. Germline values: CDR1 MNHEY, CDR2 SMNVEV (reference sequence). The CDR3 sequence is 14 residues long. The CDR3 coding sequence is TGTGCCAGCTCCCTCGGGACAGGCTGCAATGAGCAGTTCTTC. Its translation is CASSLGTGCNEQFF.

For this clonotype: This sequence may be a read error, since a much larger clone differs from it by one base. The J gene is TRBJ1-5, the V gene TRBV29-1, with D maybe TRBD1 (5 bases). V dropped 7 bases and J dropped 3 bases, with 13 bases sitting between them. This CDR3 is built from 13 residues. The germline gives CDR1 SQVTM, CDR2 ANQGSEA. In DNA, the CDR3 is TGCAGCGAGCAAGACAGAATCAATCAGCCCCAGCATTTT. Translated: CSEQDRINQPQHF.

This clonotype came up many times. V and J are TRBV14 and TRBJ1-2; 12 bases fit TRBD1. The V gene end was trimmed by 4 bases and the J gene end by 8 bases; junction bases not matched to a gene: 5. Germline V lookup: CDR1 SGHDN, CDR2 FVKESK. This CDR3 region has 14 residues. The CDR3: CASSPGQGARGYTF. The CDR3 DNA reads as TGTGCCAGCAGCCCGGGACAGGGGGCTCGCGGCTACACCTTC.

Regarding this clonotype: At one end the junction does not follow the germline gene, possibly because of a read error. The chain combines TRBV11-2 with TRBJ1-1; D unresolved. This CDR3 contains 15 residues. CDR1 and CDR2 from the germline V gene are SGHAT and FQNNGV. The CDR3 bases are TGTGCCAGCAGCCCCCCGTTGAAGGGATTCCGTGAATCTTTCTTT. Amino acid sequence: CASSPPLKGFRESFF.

This chain connects TRBV10-2 to TRBJ2-5; maybe TRBD2 (6 bases). The V and J ends lost 6 bases and 5 bases respectively, with 16 bases between them. The CDR3 totals 14 residues. Germline values: CDR1 WSHSY, CDR2 SAAADI. In DNA form, the CDR3 reads TGCGCCAGCAGGGAGCAGAGGGCGGGGGAGACCCAGTACTTC. Translated, it gives CASREQRAGETQYF.

This clonotype turned up a few times. V and J are TRBV7-6 and TRBJ2-5, with D uncertain. Deletions cut 9 bases from V and 7 bases from J, with 18 bases between. Per the germline V gene, CDR1 is SGHVS and CDR2 is FNYEAQ. This CDR3 spans 13 amino acids. The CDR3 spells CARASLPSATQYF. The CDR3 region has the DNA TGTGCCAGGGCCAGTCTCCCTTCGGCGACCCAGTACTTC.

J is TRBJ2-7 and V is TRBV2, with D possibly being TRBD2 (6 bases). Trimming stripped 7 bases from V and 3 bases from J, with 13 bases between. Germline CDR1 and CDR2: SNHLY and FYNNEI. The CDR3 spans 13 residues. DNA of the CDR3: TGTGCCAGCATGGGGAGGACGGGCTACGAGCAGTACTTC. Protein product: CASMGRTGYEQYF.

This clonotype was detected many times. The CDR3 nucleotides are TGCGCCAGTCCCCCCCGGGGGGACGAGTTGGATGCGCAGTTCTTC. Translated: CASPPRGDELDAQFF. The chain couples TRBV10-2 to TRBJ2-1; 7 bases fit TRBD2. The CDR3 is 15 residues long. The junction had 20 bases not matched to a gene; V was cut back by 9 bases and J by 12 bases. The germline V gene has CDR1 WSHSY and CDR2 SAAADI.

This clonotype appeared many times. The chain's CDR3 is CSAVPAGQGLRGYGYTF. CDR3 DNA sequence: TGCAGTGCTGTGCCGGCCGGACAGGGCCTTCGTGGCTATGGCTACACCTTC. The chain carries TRBV20-1 and TRBJ1-2, with 8 bases lining up with TRBD1. V lost 5 bases and J lost 4; bases outside the gene matches: 18. The CDR3 has 17 residues. The germline V gene encodes CDR1 DFQATT and CDR2 SNEGSKA (reference sequence).

This clonotype was seen a handful of times. V is TRBV12-3 or TRBV12-4 and J is TRBJ1-4; D gene unclear. The CDR3 extends over 13 amino acids. V was cut by 3 bases and J by 8 bases, with 10 bases left in between. In DNA, the CDR3 is TGTGCCAGCAGTTTCGTACTTGGCGAAAAACTGTTTTTT. As protein: CASSFVLGEKLFF.